The 23 T cell receptor beta chains below all came from one sample that was sequenced in a study of T cell changes during pregnancy in multiple sclerosis. The method was immunoSEQ multiplex PCR; TCRdb's version includes in-frame clones alone and lacks a portion of them. The table lists around 38,000 clones, 90% to 95% of them singletons. The source material was CD4+ T cells from peripheral blood mononuclear cells, sampled in the third trimester of pregnancy. Source of these receptors: a female donor in good health, enrolled as a control in a pregnancy study.

The chain carries TRBV5-8 and TRBJ2-5; the D gene is possibly TRBD1 (5 bases). Trimming removed 0 bases from V and 5 bases from J, with 11 bases in between. The CDR3 covers 14 residues. Germline V CDR1 and CDR2: SGHTS, YDEGEE. CDR3 nucleotide sequence: TGTGCCAGCAGCTTGGGGCAGGGTAGGGAGACCCAGTACTTC. Translated: CASSLGQGRETQYF.

The rearrangement joins TRBV9 to TRBJ1-2; perhaps TRBD1 as D (5 bases). In germline, CDR1 is SGDLS, CDR2 YYNGEE. The ends were cut back, 2 bases at V and 4 bases at J, with 9 bases in the middle. This CDR3 spans 13 amino acids. The CDR3 nucleotides read TGTGCCAGCAGCGTTGGGGGGGGCTATGGCTACACCTTC. Amino acid sequence: CASSVGGGYGYTF.

This chain links TRBV28 with TRBJ2-1; tentative D call: TRBD1 (7 bases). The CDR3 contains 12 residues. Germline V lookup: CDR1 MDHEN, CDR2 SYDVKM. With 3 bases removed from V and 10 bases from J, the gap between germline ends came to 10 bases. CDR3 protein: CASSLQGGEQFF. CDR3 nucleotides: TGTGCCAGCAGTTTGCAGGGGGGCGAGCAGTTCTTC.

The CDR3 nucleotides are TGTGCCAGCCTCTTCGGAAGGGGGAGCACTGAAGCTTTCTTT. The encoded protein is CASLFGRGSTEAFF. This chain links TRBV27 with TRBJ1-1, with D possibly being TRBD1 (6 bases). The CDR3 runs 14 residues. Germline V gene lookup returns CDR1 MNHEY and CDR2 SMNVEV (reference sequence). The ends were cut back, 8 bases at V and 4 bases at J, with 17 bases in the middle.

The chain recombines TRBV19 with TRBJ1-1; no definite D call. V was cut by 3 bases and J by 0 bases, with 20 bases left in between. The CDR3 runs to 18 residues. The germline V gene has CDR1 LNHDA and CDR2 SQIVND (reference sequence). The CDR3 region is CASSIWFRLRDMNTEAFF. CDR3 bases: TGTGCCAGTAGTATTTGGTTCCGGCTCCGAGACATGAACACTGAAGCTTTCTTT.

CDR3 nucleotides: TGTGCCAGCAGCGCGCGACAAGCAAATTCACCCCTCCACTTT. Its translation is CASSARQANSPLHF. The chain employs TRBV7-8 and TRBJ1-6; unclear D gene. V was clipped by 5 bases and J by 7 bases, with 12 bases between them. The CDR3 has 14 residues. Germline V gene lookup returns CDR1 SGHVS and CDR2 FQNEAQ.

The J gene is TRBJ1-5, the V gene TRBV4-3; 11 nucleotides align to TRBD1. CDR1 is LGHNA and CDR2 is YSLEER in the germline V gene. There are 15 residues in the CDR3. The V gene end was trimmed by 4 bases and the J gene end by 6 bases; junction bases not matched to a gene: 5. The CDR3 region has the DNA TGCGCCAGCAGCCCCCAAGGGACAGGGGGTCAGCCCCAGCATTTT. This translates into CASSPQGTGGQPQHF.

The rearrangement joins TRBV7-9 to TRBJ2-3; D ambiguous. Germline lookup yields CDR1 SEHNR and CDR2 FQNEAQ (reference sequence). CDR3 length: 12 amino acids. The V and J ends lost 5 bases and 3 bases respectively, with 6 bases between them. In nucleotides, the CDR3 is TGTGCCAGCAGCCTCGGTACAGATACGCAGTATTTT. It codes for CASSLGTDTQYF. The entire variable domain, with the rest obtained from reference TRBV7-9 and TRBJ2-3, is as follows: DTGVSQNPRHKITKRGQNVTFRCDPISEHNRLYWYRQTLGQGPEFLTYFQNEAQLEKSRLLSDRFSAERPKGSFSTLEIQRTEQGDSAMYLCASSLGTDTQYFGPGTRLTVL.

J is TRBJ1-2 and V is TRBV28; no reliable D call. The CDR3 runs to 12 residues. Germline V gene lookup returns CDR1 MDHEN and CDR2 SYDVKM. Trimming removed 1 base from V and 5 bases from J, with 5 bases in between. CDR3 sequence (DNA): TGTGCCAGCAGTTTATTGAGATATGGCTACACCTTC. It codes for CASSLLRYGYTF.

This clone was seen once. The rearrangement links TRBV7-2 to TRBJ2-1, with 13 bases identical to TRBD2. The trim removed 5 bases at V and 10 bases at J, leaving 8 bases unmatched. Germline V gene data show CDR1 as SGHTA and CDR2 as FQGNSA. This CDR3 contains 15 residues. The CDR3 nucleotides are TGTGCCAGCAGCAAAGGACTAGCGGGGGTGAGAGAGCAGTTCTTC. It encodes CASSKGLAGVREQFF.

By proportion, this clone is medium-sized. This chain links TRBV5-6 with TRBJ1-5, with a weak D call TRBD1 (6 bases). The CDR3 totals 16 residues. The germline V gene has CDR1 SGHDT and CDR2 YYEEEE. V lost 3 bases, J lost 3 bases, and 16 bases lay in between. The CDR3 sequence is CASSSTGIWTNQPQHF. CDR3 bases: TGTGCCAGCAGCTCTACAGGGATTTGGACCAATCAGCCCCAGCATTTT.

The count of this clone is one. The CDR3 DNA is TGTGCCAGCACTCTTACAGGCCTCTATGGCTACACCTTC. This sequence encodes CASTLTGLYGYTF. This chain uses TRBV28 with TRBJ1-2; possibly TRBD1 for D (5 bases). Trimming removed 7 bases at V and 4 bases at J, with 13 bases between. The germline gives CDR1 MDHEN, CDR2 SYDVKM. The CDR3 is 13 residues long.

CDR3 sequence reads: CASSSGQILPEQYF. CDR3 nucleotide sequence: TGTGCCAGCAGCTCGGGACAGATCCTACCCGAGCAGTACTTC. V usage is TRBV5-8 and J usage is TRBJ2-7; 7 bases line up with TRBD1. Germline V gene sequence: CDR1 SGHTS, CDR2 YDEGEE. The CDR3 length is 14 residues. The trim removed 3 bases at V and 6 bases at J, leaving 9 bases unmatched. The whole variable domain, filled in from reference TRBV5-8 and TRBJ2-7, reads EAGVTQSPTHLIKTRGQQATLRCSPISGHTSVYWYQQALGLGLQFLLWYDEGEERNRGNFPPRFSGRQFPNYSSELNVNALELEDSALYLCASSSGQILPEQYFGPGTRLTVT.

The chain joins TRBV13 to TRBJ2-1; 12 nucleotides agree with TRBD1. The length of the CDR3 is 15 residues. With 7 bases clipped from V and 9 bases from J, the junction kept 10 bases outside the gene matches. Germline CDR1 reads PRHDT; CDR2 reads FYEKMQ (reference sequence). CDR3: CASTDTRDRGPEQFF. CDR3 in DNA: TGTGCCAGCACGGATACCCGGGACAGGGGGCCTGAGCAGTTCTTC.

This chain joins TRBV18 and TRBJ1-4; D remains ambiguous. The CDR3 contains 16 residues. V shed 3 bases and J shed 7 bases, with 18 bases lying between them. The germline V gene has CDR1 KGHSH and CDR2 LQKENI. The CDR3 sequence: CASSPARRSSVEKLFF. The CDR3 bases are TGTGCCAGCTCACCCGCGAGGCGGTCTTCGGTTGAAAAACTGTTTTTT.

The J gene is TRBJ1-2, the V gene TRBV7-2; TRBD1 agrees at 12 bases. This CDR3 has 14 amino acids. With V trimmed by 1 base and J by 8 bases, 2 bases remained unmatched. Germline CDR1 is SGHTA and CDR2 is FQGNSA. The CDR3 DNA reads as TGTGCCAGCAGCTTAGAGGGACAGGGGGCGGGCTACACCTTC. Amino acids: CASSLEGQGAGYTF.

The chain combines TRBV5-1 with TRBJ1-5; unclear D gene. The CDR3 sequence is 14 residues long. Germline CDR1 is SGHRS and CDR2 is YFSETQ. With 1 base removed from V and 8 bases from J, the gap between germline ends came to 13 bases. The CDR3 DNA sequence: TGCGCCAGCAGCTTGTCAACCCTTCAGGAGCCCCAGCATTTT. The encoded protein is CASSLSTLQEPQHF.

The table lists this clone with a count of one. The rearrangement joins TRBV30 to TRBJ2-5, with 8 bases identical to TRBD2. This CDR3 spans 15 amino acids. The ends lost 2 bases at V and 4 bases at J; junction bases unmatched: 9. Per the germline V gene, CDR1 is GTSNPN and CDR2 is SVGIG (reference sequence). CDR3 protein: CAWSRGTGGRETQYF. The CDR3 region has the DNA TGTGCCTGGAGTAGAGGAACGGGGGGGCGAGAGACCCAGTACTTC.

The chain joins TRBV14 to TRBJ2-1; no reliable D call. Trimming pared 2 bases from V and 8 bases from J, leaving 4 bases between. The CDR3 loop spans 11 amino acids. Germline lookup yields CDR1 SGHDN and CDR2 FVKESK. The CDR3 sequence: CASSQIYEQFF. The CDR3 DNA follows: TGTGCCAGCAGCCAAATATATGAGCAGTTCTTC. Variable domain in full (rest from reference TRBV14 and TRBJ2-1): EAGVTQFPSHSVIEKGQTVTLRCDPISGHDNLYWYRRVMGKEIKFLLHFVKESKQDESGMPNNRFLAERTGGTYSTLKVQPAELEDSGVYFCASSQIYEQFFGPGTRLTVL.

This clone was detected only a few times. The J gene is TRBJ2-7, the V gene TRBV9; tentative D call: TRBD2 (6 bases). The CDR3 spans 15 residues. Germline V gives CDR1 SGDLS, CDR2 YYNGEE. V was pared by 3 bases and J by 2 bases, with 15 bases between. For the CDR3, the DNA is TGTGCCAGCAGCGAGGATGGGACTCACGCCTACGAGCAGTACTTC. Its translation: CASSEDGTHAYEQYF.

The sample holds one count of this clone. This chain uses TRBV4-1 with TRBJ2-2, with D uncertain. This CDR3 is built from 14 residues. Looked up from germline, CDR1 is MGHRA and CDR2 is YSYEKL. The V end lost 1 base, the J end lost 6 bases, and 9 bases lay between the germline ends. CDR3 nucleotide sequence: TGCGCCAGCAGCCAAGTCCCCCCCGCCGGGGAGCTGTTTTTT. It specifies CASSQVPPAGELFF.

V and J are TRBV11-2 and TRBJ2-7, with unresolved D. This CDR3 contains 12 residues. The V gene lost 3 bases and the J gene lost 3 bases, with 6 bases spanning the gap. Germline CDR1 and CDR2: SGHAT and FQNNGV. CDR3 loop: CASSLTDYEQYF. CDR3 in DNA: TGTGCCAGCAGCTTGACTGACTACGAGCAGTACTTC.

The chain couples TRBV7-2 to TRBJ2-1; 7 nucleotides align to TRBD1. CDR1 SGHTA and CDR2 FQGNSA come from the germline V gene. CDR3 size: 12 residues. The V segment lost 5 bases and the J segment 12 bases; nucleotides outside the gene matches: 7. CDR3 residues: CASSPKDRTQFF. The CDR3 DNA reads as TGTGCCAGCAGCCCCAAGGACAGGACGCAGTTCTTC.